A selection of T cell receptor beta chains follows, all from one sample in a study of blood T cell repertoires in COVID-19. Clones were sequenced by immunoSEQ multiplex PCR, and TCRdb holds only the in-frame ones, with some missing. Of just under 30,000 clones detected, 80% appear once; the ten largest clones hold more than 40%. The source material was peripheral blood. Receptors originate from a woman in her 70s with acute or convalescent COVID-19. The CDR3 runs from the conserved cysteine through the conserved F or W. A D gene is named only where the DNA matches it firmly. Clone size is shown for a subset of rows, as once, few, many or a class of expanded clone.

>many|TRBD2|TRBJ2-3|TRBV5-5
TGTGCCAGCAGCAAACTAGCGACCGGGGGAAGCACAGATACGCAGTATTTT
CASSKLATGGSTDTQYF
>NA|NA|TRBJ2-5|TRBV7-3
TGTGCCAGCAGCTTAACAAGTACAGCTGGAGAGACCCAGTACTTC
CASSLTSTAGETQYF
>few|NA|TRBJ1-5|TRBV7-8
TGTGCCAGCAGCTTAACCCCGTCGGGTAGCAATCAGCCCCAGCATTTT
CASSLTPSGSNQPQHF
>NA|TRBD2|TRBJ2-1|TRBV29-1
TGCAGCGTTGGGAGCGGGGGGGCGGCAAATGAGCAGTTCTTC
CSVGSGGAANEQFF
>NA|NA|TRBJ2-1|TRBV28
TGTGCCAGCAGTTGGGGTCAGGGCTACAATGAGCAGTTCTTC
CASSWGQGYNEQFF
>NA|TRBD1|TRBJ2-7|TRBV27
TGTGCCAGCAGCCCGGGACAGGGGGTTACCCAGTACTTC
CASSPGQGVTQYF
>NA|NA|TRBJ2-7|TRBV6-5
TGTGCCAGCAGTTACCTGAGGGGTGGGGGCCCCTACGAGCAGTACTTC
CASSYLRGGGPYEQYF
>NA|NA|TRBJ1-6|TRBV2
TGTGCCAGCGGGCCTAATTCACCCCTCCACTTT
CASGPNSPLHF
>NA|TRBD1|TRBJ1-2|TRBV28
TGTGCCAGCAGTTGGGGGGGACAGGCCATTCCTTCTTATGGCTACACCTTC
CASSWGGQAIPSYGYTF
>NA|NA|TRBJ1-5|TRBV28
TGTGCCAGCATCTCGCAGGGGTATAGCAATCAGCCCCAGCATTTT
CASISQGYSNQPQHF
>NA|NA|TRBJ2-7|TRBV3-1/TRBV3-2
TGTGCCAGCAGCCACCTCGGTCCCTACGAGCAGTACTTC
CASSHLGPYEQYF
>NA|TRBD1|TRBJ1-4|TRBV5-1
TGCGCCAGCAGTGGGGGACAGGGGTCCCCTACAAATGAAAAACTGTTTTTT
CASSGGQGSPTNEKLFF
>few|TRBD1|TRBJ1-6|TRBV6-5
TGTGCCAGCAGTTACGGATTGGGGACAGGGGGGTCACCCCTCCACTTT
CASSYGLGTGGSPLHF